This entry lists 4 T cell receptor beta chains sequenced from one sample in a study of CD8+ T cells in alopecia areata. Following RNA extraction, reverse transcription yielded cDNA that acted as the sequencing template. The protocol was immunoSEQ multiplex PCR, while the TCRdb copy is restricted to in-frame clones and leaves out a portion. The sample consists of some 150,000 clones, around 86% of them appearing once. Treatment reported: oral pan-JAK inhibitor, 5-10 mg twice daily. Sequencing used CD8+ T cells sorted from blood, obtained at week 4, from a patient treated with tofacitinib. All receptors derive from a human donor with alopecia areata.

The chain links TRBV7-3 to TRBJ2-2; no definite D call. Trimming removed 5 bases at V and 8 bases at J, with 9 bases between. Germline CDR1 and CDR2: SGHTA and FQGTGA. The CDR3 consists of 12 residues. The CDR3 protein is CASSPRLGELFF. The CDR3 nucleotides read TGTGCCAGCAGCCCTAGGCTAGGGGAGCTGTTTTTT.

In the case of this clone: This sample also contains other DNA sequences that code for the same CDR3. The chain employs TRBV29-1 and TRBJ2-2; D is ambiguous. Germline assignment: CDR1 SQVTM and CDR2 ANQGSEA. V dropped 5 bases and J dropped 5 bases, with 9 bases sitting between them. The CDR3 covers 12 residues. The CDR3 coding sequence is TGCAGCGTTAAGGACGGAACCGGGGAGCTGTTTTTT. Translation: CSVKDGTGELFF.

The chain joins TRBV20-1 to TRBJ2-7; either TRBD1 or TRBD2 may fit D (5 bases each). Trimming shortened V by 1 base and J by 5 bases, and 6 bases separated the two germline ends. Germline CDR1 and CDR2: DFQATT and SNEGSKA (reference sequence). This CDR3 is 11 amino acids long. The CDR3 loop reads CSARGGNEQYF. The CDR3 nucleotides read TGCAGTGCTAGAGGGGGGAACGAGCAGTACTTC.

The chain employs TRBV6-5 and TRBJ1-5; 8 nucleotides match TRBD1. This CDR3 is built from 14 residues. Germline CDR1 MNHEY, CDR2 SVGAGI. V dropped 4 bases and J dropped 6; count of bases not matched to a gene: 5. The CDR3 nucleotides read TGTGCCAGCAGTTTTACAGGGGGAGGTCAGCCCCAGCATTTT. Translating gives CASSFTGGGQPQHF.